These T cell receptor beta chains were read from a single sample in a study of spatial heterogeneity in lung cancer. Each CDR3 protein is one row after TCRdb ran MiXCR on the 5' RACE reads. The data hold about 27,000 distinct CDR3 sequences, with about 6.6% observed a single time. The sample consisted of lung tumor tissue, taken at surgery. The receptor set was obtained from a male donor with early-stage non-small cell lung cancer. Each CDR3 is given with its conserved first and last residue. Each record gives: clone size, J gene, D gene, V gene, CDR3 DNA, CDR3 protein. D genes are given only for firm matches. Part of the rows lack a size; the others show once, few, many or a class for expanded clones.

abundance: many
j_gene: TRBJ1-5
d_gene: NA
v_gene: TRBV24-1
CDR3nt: TGTGCCACTTCAAGGGCAGGGGGCAATCAGCCCCAGCATTTT
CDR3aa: CATSRAGGNQPQHF

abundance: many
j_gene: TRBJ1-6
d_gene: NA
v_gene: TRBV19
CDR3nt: TGTGCCAGTACCATGGGGGGCAGGAATTCACCCCTCCACTTT
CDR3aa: CASTMGGRNSPLHF

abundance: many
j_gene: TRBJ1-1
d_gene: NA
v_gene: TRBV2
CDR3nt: TGTGCCAGCGCCGCCCGGGGGCGGACTGAAGCTTTCTTT
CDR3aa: CASAARGRTEAFF

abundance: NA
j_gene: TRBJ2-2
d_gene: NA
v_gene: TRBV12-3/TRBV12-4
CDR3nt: TGTGCCAGCAGCTCCATCAGGTTACCCGGGGAGCTGTTTTTT
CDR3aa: CASSSIRLPGELFF

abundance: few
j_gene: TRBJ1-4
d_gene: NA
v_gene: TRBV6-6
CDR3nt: TGTGCCAGCAGTTATTGGCTTCGGCTGTTTTTT
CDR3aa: CASSYWLRLFF

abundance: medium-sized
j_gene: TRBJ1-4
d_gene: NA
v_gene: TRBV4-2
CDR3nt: TGTGCCAGCAGCCAAGAGGGGAATCCTTCAACTAATGAAAAACTGTTTTTT
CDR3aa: CASSQEGNPSTNEKLFF

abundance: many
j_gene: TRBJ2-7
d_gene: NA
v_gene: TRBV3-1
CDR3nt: TGTGCCAGCAGCCAAGATGAGGGCACTCAGCAGTACTTC
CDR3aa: CASSQDEGTQQYF

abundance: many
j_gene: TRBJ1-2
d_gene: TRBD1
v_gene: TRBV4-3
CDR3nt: TGCGCCAGCAGCCAAGGACAGGGGGCGTGGGACTATGGCTACACCTTC
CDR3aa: CASSQGQGAWDYGYTF

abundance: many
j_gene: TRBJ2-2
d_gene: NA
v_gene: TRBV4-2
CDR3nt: TGTGCCAGCAGCAGCACGGTCGCGATGGGCGGGGAGCTGTTTTTT
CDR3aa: CASSSTVAMGGELFF

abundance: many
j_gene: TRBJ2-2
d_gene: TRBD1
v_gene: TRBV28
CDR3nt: TGTGCCAGCAGTCAAGGGGGCTTTACCGGGGAGCTGTTTTTT
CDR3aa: CASSQGGFTGELFF

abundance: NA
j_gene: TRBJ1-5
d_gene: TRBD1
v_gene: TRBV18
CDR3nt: TGTGCCAGCTCGCCGACAGGGGATGGCAATCAGCCCCAGCATTTT
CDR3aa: CASSPTGDGNQPQHF

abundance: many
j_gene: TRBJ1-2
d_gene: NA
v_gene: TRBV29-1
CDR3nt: TGCAGCGTTGAAGATAAAATGGAGGTCTATGGCTACACCTTC
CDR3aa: CSVEDKMEVYGYTF

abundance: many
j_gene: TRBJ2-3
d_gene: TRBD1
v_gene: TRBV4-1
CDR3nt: TGCGCCAGCAGCCAAAAGCCCGGGACAGGGGGCACAGATACGCAGTATTTT
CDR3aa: CASSQKPGTGGTDTQYF

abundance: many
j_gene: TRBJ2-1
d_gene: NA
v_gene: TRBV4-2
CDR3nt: TGTGCCAGCAGCCAAGATTTAGGACTTGAGCAGTTCTTC
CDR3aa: CASSQDLGLEQFF

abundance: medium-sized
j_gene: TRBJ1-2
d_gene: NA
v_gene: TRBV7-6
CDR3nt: TGTGCCAGCAGCCCCCGACAGAACTATGGCTACACCTTC
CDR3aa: CASSPRQNYGYTF

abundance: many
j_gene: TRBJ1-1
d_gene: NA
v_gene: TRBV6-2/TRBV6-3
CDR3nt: TGTGCCAGCAGAGCCCGGCAGAACACTGAAGCTTTCTTT
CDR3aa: CASRARQNTEAFF

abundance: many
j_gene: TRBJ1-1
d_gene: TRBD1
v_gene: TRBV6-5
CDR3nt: TGTGCCAGCAGTTACTTCCTTGGACAGGGCGAAGCTTTCTTT
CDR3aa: CASSYFLGQGEAFF